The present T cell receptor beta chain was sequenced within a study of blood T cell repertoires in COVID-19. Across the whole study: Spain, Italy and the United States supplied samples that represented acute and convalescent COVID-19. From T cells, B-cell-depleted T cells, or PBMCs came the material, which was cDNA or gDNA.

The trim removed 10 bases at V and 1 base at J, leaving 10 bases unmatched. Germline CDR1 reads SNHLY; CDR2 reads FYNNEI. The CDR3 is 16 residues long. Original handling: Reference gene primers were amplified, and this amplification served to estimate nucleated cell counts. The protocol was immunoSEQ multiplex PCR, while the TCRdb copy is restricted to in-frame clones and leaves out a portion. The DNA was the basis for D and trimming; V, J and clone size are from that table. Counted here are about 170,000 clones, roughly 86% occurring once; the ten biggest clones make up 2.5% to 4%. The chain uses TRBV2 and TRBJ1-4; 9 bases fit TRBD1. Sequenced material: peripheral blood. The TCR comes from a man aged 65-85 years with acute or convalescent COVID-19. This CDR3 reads CATHRDRVVTNEKLFF. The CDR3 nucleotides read TGTGCCACTCACCGGGACAGGGTCGTAACTAATGAAAAACTGTTTTTT.